This note documents a single T cell receptor (beta chain) sequence. What it binds is not known. Trimming left V 4 bases short and J 0 bases short, with 14 bases between. CDR3 length: 17 amino acids. Per the germline V gene, CDR1 is SGHRS and CDR2 is YFSETQ. This specimen comes from a study of Ad26.COV2.S vaccination and SARS-CoV-2 variants. Findings of the study overall: Overall T cell responses may have been underestimated by the analyses of TCR breadth and depth. Greater spike-specific TCR breadth was seen in vaccine recipients than in placebo recipients. Non-spike TCR breadth showed similarity between vaccine and placebo recipients.

TCRdb keeps only in-frame clones here, not all; method: immunoSEQ multiplex PCR. This sample has around 370,000 clones, with about 92% found just once. This clonotype was obtained from a human donor who had recovered from COVID-19. V is TRBV5-1 and J is TRBJ2-6; weak D call: TRBD1 (6 bases). The sample consisted of peripheral blood, taken after recovery from COVID-19. CDR3: CASSRDTTPSGANVLTF. CDR3 sequence (DNA): TGCGCCAGCAGCCGGGACACCACCCCCTCTGGGGCCAACGTCCTGACTTTC.